The source of this TCR beta chain is a study of T cells after yellow fever vaccination. On the study more broadly: With SMART-Seq v4 Ultra Low Input, the fractions containing low cell numbers were prepared. Study results and caveats: Reappearance after the booster was seen for most primary-vaccination clones, at 95% to 97% CD4 and 70% to 90% CD8.

The germline V gene has CDR1 SSHAT and CDR2 FNYEAQ (reference sequence). This CDR3 region has 16 residues. A word on this clonotype: Its specificity is unknown. Its ends do not fully match the called genes, so a read error is possible.

Making TCR cDNA involved 5'RACE template switching, which added UMIs and a universal primer site. Each CDR3 protein gets one entry after TCRdb re-called the 5' RACE reads with MiXCR. The sample comprises about 260,000 distinct CDR3 sequences, roughly 13% of which are singletons, and less than 0.55% rests with the top ten. This receptor was identified in a man aged 30 to 39 who received the YFV17D yellow fever vaccine. J is TRBJ2-5 and V is TRBV7-7; 11 bases align to TRBD2. The sample here was CD4+ T cells sorted from PBMCs, taken 45 days after the yellow fever booster vaccination. DNA for the CDR3: TGTGCTAGCAGACCTGGGACTAGCGGCGCCCAAGAGACCCAGTACTTC. Protein product: CASRPGTSGAQETQYF.